A single sample is the source of the 22 T cell receptor beta chains below, sequenced in a study of cytomegalovirus exposure and HLA in healthy donors. A multiplex PCR was run with 60 Vbeta primers and 13 Jbeta primers. TCRdb keeps only in-frame clones here, not all; method: immunoSEQ multiplex PCR. The sample holds 110,000 or so clones, over 60% seen once. The sequenced sample was PBMCs. The receptors shown here come from a man between 18 and 29 years old in good health and CMV-seropositive.

The chain employs TRBV7-9 and TRBJ1-3; the D is unclear. Trimming shortened V by 6 bases and J by 0 bases, and 15 bases separated the two germline ends. The CDR3 has 16 residues. Per germline, CDR1 SEHNR and CDR2 FQNEAQ (reference sequence). The CDR3 region is CASSLTGILSGNTIYF. The CDR3 region has the DNA TGTGCCAGCAGTTTGACGGGTATACTCTCTGGAAACACCATATATTTT.

This clone appeared a single time. The chain has TRBV6-5 and TRBJ2-6; D not certain. Trimming took 0 bases from V and 1 from J, leaving 4 bases between them. CDR1 is MNHEY and CDR2 is SVGAGI in the germline V gene. This CDR3 is built from 15 residues. Here the CDR3 reads CASSYSRSGANVLTF. CDR3 coding DNA: TGTGCCAGCAGTTACTCTCGGTCTGGGGCCAACGTCCTGACTTTC.

V usage is TRBV27 and J usage is TRBJ2-4, with 11 positions matching TRBD2. This CDR3 is built from 15 residues. Germline V gene data show CDR1 as MNHEY and CDR2 as SMNVEV (reference sequence). Trimming cost V 6 bases and J 6 bases; bases outside gene matches: 7. The CDR3 bases are TGTGCCAGCAGAACTAGCGGGGGTCGGGGAAACATTCAGTACTTC. This codes for CASRTSGGRGNIQYF.

The sample holds many counts of this clone. CDR3 DNA sequence: TGTGCCAGCAGTCCACAGGGAGGGTACACTGAAGCTTTCTTT. Translated: CASSPQGGYTEAFF. This chain uses TRBV2 with TRBJ1-1, with D perhaps matching TRBD1 (6 bases). This CDR3 is 14 amino acids long. In germline, CDR1 is SNHLY, CDR2 FYNNEI. Deletions cut 5 bases from V and 3 bases from J, with 13 bases between.

The chain uses TRBV6-6 and TRBJ2-7; 9 nucleotides align to TRBD1. This CDR3 region has 13 residues. Germline CDR1 and CDR2: MNHNY and SVGAGI (reference sequence). The trim removed 9 bases at V and 4 bases at J, leaving 7 bases unmatched. CDR3 nucleotides: TGTGCCAGTTCCGGGACAGGGAGTTACGAGCAGTACTTC. It encodes CASSGTGSYEQYF.

This clone was seen a handful of times. CDR3 in DNA: TGTGCCAGCAGCCCACCCGACAGCTCCTACGAGCAGTACTTC. Translated: CASSPPDSSYEQYF. This chain connects TRBV5-4 to TRBJ2-7, with a possible D match to TRBD1 (5 bases). The CDR3 length is 14 residues. V dropped 4 bases and J dropped 0 bases, with 11 bases sitting between them. The germline gives CDR1 SGHNT, CDR2 YYREEE (reference sequence).

The chain joins TRBV7-2 to TRBJ2-5; D is undetermined. The CDR3 has 15 amino acids. Germline-derived CDR1 and CDR2 are SGHTA and FQGNSA. The V end was cut by 5 bases, the J end by 5 bases, with 18 bases between. The CDR3 bases are TGTGCCAGCAGCCTGGAGATAATCCGGGTGGAGACCCAGTACTTC. This sequence encodes CASSLEIIRVETQYF. The full variable domain, rest sourced from reference TRBV7-2 and TRBJ2-5, is GAGVSQSPSNKVTEKGKDVELRCDPISGHTALYWYRQSLGQGLEFLIYFQGNSAPDKSGLPSDRFSAERTGGSVSTLTIQRTQQEDSAVYLCASSLEIIRVETQYFGPGTRLLVL.

The chain is built from TRBV9 and TRBJ1-3; 7 bases match TRBD1. Losses at the gene ends were 2 bases for V and 0 bases for J; bases not matched to a gene: 2. Germline V gene lookup returns CDR1 SGDLS and CDR2 YYNGEE. The CDR3 extends over 15 amino acids. The DNA for the CDR3 is TGTGCCAGCAGCGTGACAGGGATCTCTGGAAACACCATATATTTT. Encoded protein: CASSVTGISGNTIYF.

The chain couples TRBV6-1 to TRBJ2-1; 8 positions agree with TRBD2. Germline V gives CDR1 MNHNS, CDR2 SASEGT. The junction had 6 bases not matched to a gene; V was cut back by 4 bases and J by 4 bases. CDR3 length: 15 residues. CDR3 nucleotides: TGTGCCAGCAGTGCCCAAGCGGGGGCGTACAATGAGCAGTTCTTC. Encoded protein: CASSAQAGAYNEQFF.

The rearrangement joins TRBV30 to TRBJ2-3; 11 nucleotides line up with TRBD2. CDR1 and CDR2 from the germline V gene are GTSNPN and SVGIG (reference sequence). The junction had 13 bases not matched to a gene; V was cut back by 6 bases and J by 2 bases. This CDR3 has 17 amino acids. The CDR3 region is CACVTSGGGSDTDTQYF. DNA for the CDR3: TGTGCCTGCGTAACTAGCGGGGGAGGGTCAGACACAGATACGCAGTATTTT.

The chain carries TRBV15 and TRBJ2-5, with 8 bases that match TRBD2. Germline CDR1 is LNHNV and CDR2 is YYDKDF (reference sequence). The CDR3 extends over 16 amino acids. After removal of 1 base from V and 2 bases from J, the junction contained 6 bases not matched to a gene. The CDR3 DNA is TGTGCCACCAGCAGAGTCGCTAGCGGGCCTCAAGAGACCCAGTACTTC. Its translation is CATSRVASGPQETQYF. Full variable domain (outside the CDR3, taken from reference TRBV15 and TRBJ2-5): DAMVIQNPRYQVTQFGKPVTLSCSQTLNHNVMYWYQQKSSQAPKLLFHYYDKDFNNEADTPDNFQSRRPNTSFCFLDIRSPGLGDTAMYLCATSRVASGPQETQYFGPGTRLLVL.

The rearrangement links TRBV7-9 to TRBJ2-3; tentative D call: TRBD1 (6 bases). Trimming stripped 5 bases from V and 1 base from J, with 16 bases between. CDR1 is SEHNR, CDR2 FQNEAQ, per germline (reference sequence). CDR3 length: 16 amino acids. The CDR3, as DNA: TGTGCCAGCAGCCCTCCTGCCGCAGGGGGCACAGATACGCAGTATTTT. Translating it yields CASSPPAAGGTDTQYF. Drawing the rest from reference TRBV7-9 and TRBJ2-3, the complete variable domain is DTGVSQNPRHKITKRGQNVTFRCDPISEHNRLYWYRQTLGQGPEFLTYFQNEAQLEKSRLLSDRFSAERPKGSFSTLEIQRTEQGDSAMYLCASSPPAAGGTDTQYFGPGTRLTVL.

The chain employs TRBV2 and TRBJ2-2; the match to TRBD2 covers 7 bases. V lost 10 bases, J lost 1 base, and 9 bases stayed unmatched. Germline lookup yields CDR1 SNHLY and CDR2 FYNNEI. This CDR3 contains 15 residues. CDR3 sequence reads: CATRGGALNTGELFF. CDR3 coding DNA: TGTGCCACCCGGGGAGGGGCTTTGAACACCGGGGAGCTGTTTTTT.

This rearrangement joins TRBV18 to TRBJ1-5; D might be TRBD1 (5 bases). Germline CDR1 is KGHSH and CDR2 is LQKENI. Trimming left V 3 bases short and J 3 bases short, with 12 bases between. The length of the CDR3 is 15 residues. CDR3 region: CASSPREALNQPQHF. The CDR3 bases are TGTGCCAGCTCACCCAGGGAGGCCCTCAATCAGCCCCAGCATTTT. The whole variable domain, filled in from reference TRBV18 and TRBJ1-5, reads NAGVMQNPRHLVRRRGQEARLRCSPMKGHSHVYWYRQLPEEGLKFMVYLQKENIIDESGMPKERFSAEFPKEGPSILRIQQVVRGDSAAYFCASSPREALNQPQHFGDGTRLSIL.

This clone was observed a handful of times. The chain couples TRBV6-1 to TRBJ2-5; TRBD2 aligns across 10 bases. This CDR3 is 14 amino acids long. V was clipped by 5 bases and J by 11 bases; unmatched bases: 11. From germline, CDR1 is MNHNS and CDR2 SASEGT. The CDR3 loop reads CASSQRGGILGQYF. DNA for the CDR3: TGTGCCAGCAGTCAGCGGGGGGGCATATTAGGGCAGTACTTC.

The chain is built from TRBV23-1 and TRBJ1-2; D unclear. TRBV23-1 is an ORF for which the function is uncertain. This CDR3 has 13 amino acids. V was trimmed by 8 bases and J by 6 bases, leaving 16 bases between them. This chain's CDR3 is CASLILPMDGYTF. For the CDR3, the DNA is TGCGCCAGCCTAATTCTTCCGATGGATGGCTACACCTTC.

The rearrangement joins TRBV5-6 to TRBJ2-6, with D unresolved. V was cut by 6 bases and J by 2 bases, with 6 bases left in between. CDR3 size: 13 residues. The germline gives CDR1 SGHDT, CDR2 YYEEEE. Here the CDR3 DNA reads TGTGCCAGCATCAGGACTGGGGCCAACGTCCTGACTTTC. Translation: CASIRTGANVLTF.

CDR3 protein: CASSPRLDTDTQYF. Here the CDR3 DNA reads TGTGCCAGCAGCCCTCGACTAGACACAGATACGCAGTATTTT. The chain links TRBV7-7 to TRBJ2-3; possibly TRBD2 for D (6 bases). The length of the CDR3 is 14 residues. V lost 5 bases and J 2 bases, leaving 11 bases between the germline ends. CDR1 is SSHAT, CDR2 FNYEAQ, per germline (reference sequence).

The V gene is TRBV25-1, the J gene TRBJ2-2; tentatively, D is TRBD1 (6 bases). V lost 6 bases and J 2 bases, leaving 13 bases between the germline ends. Germline loops: CDR1 MGHDK, CDR2 SYGVNS. This CDR3 region has 15 residues. DNA of the CDR3: TGTGCCAGCAGAAGGGACACGAAAAACACCGGGGAGCTGTTTTTT. This encodes CASRRDTKNTGELFF.

This clone was counted only a few times. CDR3 DNA sequence: TGTGCCAGCAGCTTGGGGAGAGGCTACTCTGGAAACACCATATATTTT. This encodes CASSLGRGYSGNTIYF. The chain combines TRBV5-8 with TRBJ1-3; D unclear. The germline CDR1 and CDR2 sequences are SGHTS and YDEGEE. The germline V and J ends were trimmed by 0 bases and 0 bases, with 10 bases remaining between them. The CDR3 contains 16 residues.

V and J are TRBV5-1 and TRBJ2-3; tentatively, D is TRBD1 (6 bases). The ends were cut back, 4 bases at V and 5 bases at J, with 17 bases in the middle. CDR1 SGHRS and CDR2 YFSETQ come from the germline V gene. This CDR3 region has 15 residues. CDR3: CASSKYTGIGDTQYF. In nucleotides, the CDR3 is TGCGCCAGCAGCAAATATACAGGGATCGGAGATACGCAGTATTTT. The full variable domain, with the rest looked up from reference TRBV5-1 and TRBJ2-3, is KAGVTQTPRYLIKTRGQQVTLSCSPISGHRSVSWYQQTPGQGLQFLFEYFSETQRNKGNFPGRFSGRQFSNSRSEMNVSTLELGDSALYLCASSKYTGIGDTQYFGPGTRLTVL.

The chain couples TRBV6-6 to TRBJ2-7, with 11 nucleotides matching TRBD1. V dropped 1 base and J dropped 0; count of bases not matched to a gene: 2. The CDR3 covers 16 residues. In germline, CDR1 is MNHNY, CDR2 SVGAGI (reference sequence). The CDR3 DNA follows: TGTGCCAGCAGTTACTTCGGGACAGGGGGCTCCTACGAGCAGTACTTC. This codes for CASSYFGTGGSYEQYF.